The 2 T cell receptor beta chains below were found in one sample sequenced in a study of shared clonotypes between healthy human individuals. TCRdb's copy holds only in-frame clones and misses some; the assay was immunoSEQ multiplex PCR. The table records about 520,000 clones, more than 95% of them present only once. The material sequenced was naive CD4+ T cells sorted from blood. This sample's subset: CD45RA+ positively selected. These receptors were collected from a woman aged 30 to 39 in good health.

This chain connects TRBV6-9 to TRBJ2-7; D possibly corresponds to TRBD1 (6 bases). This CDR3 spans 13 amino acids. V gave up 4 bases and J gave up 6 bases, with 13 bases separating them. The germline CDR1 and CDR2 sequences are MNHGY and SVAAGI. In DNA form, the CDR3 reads TGTGCCAGCAGTTGTAAACAGGGCGGCGAGCAGTACTTC. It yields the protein CASSCKQGGEQYF.

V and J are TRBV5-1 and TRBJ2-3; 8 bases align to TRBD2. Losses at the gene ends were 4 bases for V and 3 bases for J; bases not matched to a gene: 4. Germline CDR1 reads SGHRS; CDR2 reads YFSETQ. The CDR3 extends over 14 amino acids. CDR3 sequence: CASSRGGTTDTQYF. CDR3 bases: TGCGCCAGCAGCCGGGGGGGCACTACAGATACGCAGTATTTT.